The next 15 T cell receptor beta chains were all read from a single sample in a study of CD8+ T cells in alopecia areata. RNA extraction was followed by reverse transcription into cDNA, which acted as the sequencing template. The repertoire was sequenced with immunoSEQ multiplex PCR; TCRdb's copy has only in-frame clones and lacks some. Seen here are 130,000 to 150,000 clones, approximately 50% observed once, and the top ten hold roughly 0.99%. The sample consisted of CD4+ T cells sorted from blood, taken at week 0. The receptors were sampled from a human donor with alopecia areata.

As to this clone: Other DNA sequences of this sample code for an identical CDR3. The chain is built from TRBV5-1 and TRBJ2-6; D not resolved. Trimming cost V 2 bases and J 0 bases, with 6 bases left between them. The germline CDR1 and CDR2 sequences are SGHRS and YFSETQ. The CDR3 extends over 15 amino acids. CDR3 sequence reads: CASSLPSSGANVLTF. In DNA form, the CDR3 reads TGCGCCAGCAGCTTACCGAGCTCTGGGGCCAACGTCCTGACTTTC.

The CDR3 bases are TGCGCCAGCAGCCAGTTCCGGGACGGGTTACAGTTCTTC. As protein: CASSQFRDGLQFF. The chain links TRBV5-1 to TRBJ2-1, with D possibly called TRBD1 or TRBD2 (5 bases each). Looked up from germline, CDR1 is SGHRS and CDR2 is YFSETQ. This CDR3 spans 13 amino acids. V gave up 4 bases and J gave up 13 bases, with 18 bases separating them.

J is TRBJ2-7 and V is TRBV9, with 10 bases that match TRBD2. V lost 3 bases and J lost 6; bases outside the gene matches: 9. Germline CDR1 reads SGDLS; CDR2 reads YYNGEE. This CDR3 has 15 residues. The CDR3 DNA sequence: TGTGCCAGCAGCGCCAAGACCGGGACTAGCGCCGAGCAGTACTTC. The encoded protein is CASSAKTGTSAEQYF. The entire variable domain, with the rest obtained from reference TRBV9 and TRBJ2-7, is as follows: DSGVTQTPKHLITATGQRVTLRCSPRSGDLSVYWYQQSLDQGLQFLIQYYNGEERAKGNILERFSAQQFPDLHSELNLSSLELGDSALYFCASSAKTGTSAEQYFGPGTRLTVT.

The chain is built from TRBV18 and TRBJ1-1; D call uncertain. Trimming cost V 6 bases and J 1 base, with 9 bases left between them. The CDR3 extends over 13 amino acids. The germline V gene has CDR1 KGHSH and CDR2 LQKENI. The CDR3 nucleotides are TGTGCCAGCTCCTACGGAGAGAACACTGAAGCTTTCTTT. Translated, it gives CASSYGENTEAFF.

A few counts support this clone. The chain couples TRBV7-2 to TRBJ2-7; D tentatively fits TRBD1 or TRBD2 (5 bases each). The length of the CDR3 is 16 residues. V was pared by 1 base and J by 1 base, with 14 bases between. The germline V gene encodes CDR1 SGHTA and CDR2 FQGNSA. CDR3 coding DNA: TGTGCCAGCAGCTTAGATCTGGGACGGCCATCCTACGAGCAGTACTTC. It specifies CASSLDLGRPSYEQYF.

This chain links TRBV6-1 with TRBJ1-5; D might be TRBD1 (6 bases). CDR3 length: 15 residues. Germline V CDR1 and CDR2: MNHNS, SASEGT. Trimming cost V 4 bases and J 5 bases, with 15 bases left between them. The CDR3, as DNA: TGTGCCAGCAGTGGGGGAAGGGGGGCAGATCAGCCCCAGCATTTT. It is translated as CASSGGRGADQPQHF.

The chain joins TRBV7-2 to TRBJ2-1, with D possibly matching TRBD2 (7 bases). Looked up from germline, CDR1 is SGHTA and CDR2 is FQGNSA. V lost 5 bases to trimming and J lost 8 bases, with 19 bases between them. CDR3 size: 15 residues. The CDR3 loop is CASSPQGGLRDEQFF. CDR3 sequence (DNA): TGTGCCAGCAGCCCCCAAGGGGGACTAAGGGATGAGCAGTTCTTC.

V gene TRBV29-1 combines with J gene TRBJ1-3; D is uncertain. The CDR3 sequence is 11 residues long. V was cut by 3 bases and J by 1 base, with 1 base left in between. Germline lookup yields CDR1 SQVTM and CDR2 ANQGSEA. The CDR3 here is CSVESGNTIYF. For the CDR3, the DNA is TGCAGCGTTGAGTCTGGAAACACCATATATTTT.

The V gene is TRBV5-1, the J gene TRBJ2-2; no definite D call. Trimming removed 4 bases from V and 7 bases from J, with 14 bases in between. CDR1 is SGHRS and CDR2 is YFSETQ in the germline V gene. The CDR3 covers 14 residues. The CDR3 protein is CASSPALLGGELFF. The CDR3 DNA reads as TGCGCCAGCAGCCCGGCGCTCCTTGGCGGGGAGCTGTTTTTT. The full variable domain, in which reference TRBV5-1 and TRBJ2-2 provide the parts outside the CDR3, is KAGVTQTPRYLIKTRGQQVTLSCSPISGHRSVSWYQQTPGQGLQFLFEYFSETQRNKGNFPGRFSGRQFSNSRSEMNVSTLELGDSALYLCASSPALLGGELFFGEGSRLTVL.

The rearrangement uses TRBV6-1 and TRBJ1-2; no clear D. V was shortened by 6 bases and J by 4 bases, with 9 bases between the two germline ends. Germline CDR1 and CDR2: MNHNS and SASEGT. The CDR3 extends over 12 amino acids. The CDR3 spells CASSPASYGYTF. The CDR3 DNA is TGTGCCAGCAGCCCGGCCTCCTATGGCTACACCTTC.

The chain couples TRBV2 to TRBJ2-5; the match to TRBD1 covers 10 bases. The CDR3 is 14 amino acids. CDR1 is SNHLY, CDR2 FYNNEI, per germline. The junction had 2 bases not matched to a gene; V was cut back by 5 bases and J by 2 bases. The CDR3 bases are TGTGCCAGCAGTTCGGACAGGGGGCAAGAGACCCAGTACTTC. As protein: CASSSDRGQETQYF.

This clone was seen a handful of times. The chain has TRBV4-2 and TRBJ2-7; 9 nucleotides align to TRBD2. V lost 0 bases, J lost 0 bases, and 9 bases stayed unmatched. The germline V gene encodes CDR1 LGHNA and CDR2 YNFKEQ. The CDR3 is 18 residues long. The CDR3 DNA is TGTGCCAGCAGCCAAGATTGGCAGGTAGCGGGAGCCTCCTACGAGCAGTACTTC. Translating gives CASSQDWQVAGASYEQYF.

DNA of the CDR3: TGCAGCGTCCCGGGACATACTAACACCGGGGAGCTGTTTTTT. It is translated as CSVPGHTNTGELFF. The chain carries TRBV29-1 and TRBJ2-2; perhaps TRBD1 as D (6 bases). V dropped 6 bases and J dropped 2 bases, with 13 bases sitting between them. The CDR3 consists of 14 residues. From germline, CDR1 is SQVTM and CDR2 ANQGSEA.

The rearrangement joins TRBV15 to TRBJ2-1, with D maybe TRBD2 (6 bases). The CDR3 is 16 residues long. The germline V gene encodes CDR1 LNHNV and CDR2 YYDKDF (reference sequence). V lost 1 base and J 3 bases, leaving 13 bases between the germline ends. CDR3 sequence: CATSRAGDRGYNEQFF. The CDR3 DNA reads as TGTGCCACCAGCAGAGCGGGGGATAGGGGCTACAATGAGCAGTTCTTC. The whole variable domain, remainder taken from reference TRBV15 and TRBJ2-1, is DAMVIQNPRYQVTQFGKPVTLSCSQTLNHNVMYWYQQKSSQAPKLLFHYYDKDFNNEADTPDNFQSRRPNTSFCFLDIRSPGLGDTAMYLCATSRAGDRGYNEQFFGPGTRLTVL.

The chain carries TRBV2 and TRBJ2-7; D is unclear. V was shortened by 4 bases and J by 5 bases, with 9 bases between the two germline ends. This CDR3 comprises 12 residues. The germline V gene encodes CDR1 SNHLY and CDR2 FYNNEI. The CDR3 coding sequence is TGTGCCAGCAGTGCGGGTGGGAACGAGCAGTACTTC. It translates to CASSAGGNEQYF. The entire variable domain, with the rest obtained from reference TRBV2 and TRBJ2-7, is as follows: EPEVTQTPSHQVTQMGQEVILRCVPISNHLYFYWYRQILGQKVEFLVSFYNNEISEKSEIFDDQFSVERPDGSNFTLKIRSTKLEDSAMYFCASSAGGNEQYFGPGTRLTVT.